This TCR beta chain was sequenced in a study of CXCR3-negative and CXCR3-positive naive CD8 T cells (dated by TCRdb to the late 2010s). Context from the whole study: About 135 million TRB reads were obtained in total, roughly 1.5 +/- 0.3 million reads per library. Diversity and physicochemical repertoire analyses covered around 10 donors pooled from two independent experiments. For the TRBV-TRBJ cluster analysis, the naive subsets came from a handful of donors, while the memory cells came from 3 donors.

The instrument was a NextSeq 550. The Human TCR Profiling Kit (MiLaboratory) was used to make UMI-labeled 5' RACE TRB cDNA libraries. cDNA synthesis used the entire amount of extracted RNA, and PCR amplification then used the entire amount of cDNA produced. Libraries were prepared in parallel with an identical number of PCR cycles. On the authors' methods: MIGEC and MiXCR extracted about 50,000 +/- 9,200 unique UMI-labeled TRB cDNA molecules per library, requiring at least two reads per UMI. On average, about 40,000 +/- 10,000 functional in-frame TRB CDR3 nucleotide clonotypes lacking stop codons were found per library. After downsampling to 5000 UMI-labeled TRB molecules per sample, diversity metrics such as normalized Shannon-Wiener and Chao1 were calculated in VDJtools. For the central five CDR3 residues, VDJtools calculated physicochemical properties weighted by clonotype size, namely interaction energy, strength, volume and Kidera factor 4. TCRdb reprocessed the reads into one record per CDR3 protein sequence, lacking DNA. TCRdb, rather than the study authors, made the V and J calls. The sample's table covers 46,000 or so distinct CDR3 sequences. Approximately 2.5% of the sample is in the top ten clones.

As concerns this clonotype: The specificity of this receptor is unknown.

Broad study findings and their caveats: Naive CXCR3-negative and CXCR3-positive cells from the same donor showed similar TRBV-TRBJ usage, whereas memory cells showed distinct patterns. TRB CDR3s from CXCR3-positive naive cells showed higher hydrophobicity (lower Kidera factor 4), lower energy, and higher strength and volume indices than CXCR3-negative naive cells. Because surface CD5, which has been linked to self-reactivity in mice, was comparable between naive subsets, TCR interaction strength was also inferred from TRB CDR3 physicochemical properties. Freshly isolated PBMCs were used for most assays because CXCR3 expression partially decreased after cryopreservation. Comparably high repertoire diversity was found in both naive subsets, whereas much lower repertoire diversity was found in memory CD8+ T cells.

The germline V gene encodes CDR1 SQVTM and CDR2 ANQGSEA. From cysteine to phenylalanine, the CDR3 is 13 amino acids long. No DNA accompanies this entry. For each CD8+ T cell subset, flow sorting was done in triplicate, and about 300,000 cells per subset went directly into RLT lysis buffer. Naive CD8+ T cells were defined stringently as CD45RO-CCR7+CD27+CD95- to exclude memory contaminants. Peripheral blood mononuclear cells were isolated from buffy coats by standard density gradient centrifugation. Naive CXCR3-negative and CXCR3-positive CD8+ T cells were flow-sorted using a FACSAria III. An RNeasy Mini Kit was used to extract total RNA from the sorted cells.

The clonotype comes from a human donor in good health. Some clones in this sample may be carry-over from other donors' samples. The sample was naive CXCR3- CD8+ T cells from blood. Per the publication, the cell subset or site label means: CD45RO-CCR7+CD27+CD95- naive CD8+ T cells lacking CXCR3 (TNR3-). The V and J genes are TRBV29-1 and TRBJ2-7; TCRdb names TRBD1, which stays unverified in the absence of DNA. CDR3 region: CSVSHRGGYEQYF.